Reported below is one T cell receptor (beta chain). The antigen remains undetermined. This sample was taken from a study of T-cell reconstitution after alpha-beta-depleted transplantation in children. Study-wide findings and caveats: Among T cells one year after transplant, newly produced cells accounted for most counts and diversity. In patients about two months after transplant, alpha-beta T cells reportedly arose from several hundred expanded graft clones. Surviving recipient T cells and thymic progenitors accounted for the high day-60 TCRbeta diversity observed in some patients.

The J segment lost 6 bases and the V segment lost 7 bases, leaving 12 bases of the junction unmatched. This CDR3 contains 15 residues. In germline, CDR1 is MNHNS, CDR2 SASEGT. A library of TCRbeta sequences, prepared with unique molecular identifiers, was generated. Each CDR3 protein gets one entry after TCRdb re-called the PCR reads with MiXCR. The repertoire holds hundreds of thousands of distinct CDR3 sequences, with 16% as singletons. The sample consisted of PBMCs, mostly from graft donor cells, taken 360 days after TCRalphabeta/CD19-depleted stem cell transplant. The TCR sequence derives from a boy less than two years old who had a stem cell transplant for Wiskott-Aldrich syndrome, so the T cells may come from the graft donor. The chain employs TRBV6-1 and TRBJ2-1; 7 bases fit TRBD1. The CDR3 sequence is CASTYGSGGSNEQFF. The CDR3 DNA is TGTGCCAGCACCTATGGGTCAGGGGGTAGCAATGAGCAGTTCTTC.